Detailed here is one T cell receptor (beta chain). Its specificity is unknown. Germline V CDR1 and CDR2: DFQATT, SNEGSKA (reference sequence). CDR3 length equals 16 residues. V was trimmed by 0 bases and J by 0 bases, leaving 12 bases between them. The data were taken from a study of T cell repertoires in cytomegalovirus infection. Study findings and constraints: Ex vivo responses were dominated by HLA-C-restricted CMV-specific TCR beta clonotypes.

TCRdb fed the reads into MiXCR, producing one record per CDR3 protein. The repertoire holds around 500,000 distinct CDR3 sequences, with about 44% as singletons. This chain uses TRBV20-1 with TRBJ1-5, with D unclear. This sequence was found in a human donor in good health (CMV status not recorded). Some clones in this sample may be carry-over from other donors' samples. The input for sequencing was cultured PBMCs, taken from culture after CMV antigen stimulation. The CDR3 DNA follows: TGCAGTGCTAGAGAGTGGCGGCAGCTTAGCAATCAGCCCCAGCATTTT. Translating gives CSAREWRQLSNQPQHF.